The rows below give T cell receptor beta chains drawn from one sample of a study of OX40 agonist ivuxolimab in advanced cancers. Data came from immunoSEQ multiplex PCR; TCRdb stores just in-frame clones and leaves some out. Found here are 60,000 to 75,000 clones, roughly nine tenths of them singletons; the top ten hold about 15%. Sequenced material: CD4+ or CD8+ T cells sorted from blood, taken in a trial of the OX40 agonist ivuxolimab. These TCRs come from an adult with an advanced solid tumor such as melanoma, head and neck, liver or kidney cancer. The CDR3 runs from the conserved cysteine through the conserved F or W. The D gene is left open where the match is weak.

v_call d_call cdr3_aa
TRBV28 TRBD1 CASSLPTGGGQPQHF
TRBV7-9 - CASSFTGGTNEKLFF
TRBV27 TRBD1 CASQTGGGYGYTF
TRBV19 - CASSSPGTAGNTIYF
TRBV25-1 - CASSELGQETQYF
TRBV9 TRBD1 CASSDGQGSNTEAFF
TRBV25-1 - CASTNSWADPFF
TRBV27 TRBD2 CASAGDGPNVLTF
TRBV5-8 - CASSTATGRRNEQYF
TRBV4-3 TRBD2 CASSRRLAGPGDTQYF
TRBV5-8 TRBD1 CASSFGQGEGYEQYF
TRBV19 - CASSISDDNEQYF
TRBV4-1 - CASSHPPGVVDEKLFF
TRBV19 TRBD1 CASMTRTGTEGDTGELFF
TRBV4-3 - CASRAGTSTSNEQFF
TRBV15 - CATSRERGASRGVGYTF
TRBV2 - CASSSGPPVGGYTF
TRBV27 TRBD1 CASSSGTGVWGYTF
TRBV7-3 TRBD2 CASSRAGAHTDTQYF
TRBV4-1 TRBD2 CASSLLVAGDDGEQFF
TRBV7-2 - CASSLDGGQTYEQYF
TRBV28 - CASSRGQGYEQYF
TRBV6-5 TRBD1 CASSGGTGEETQYF
TRBV27 TRBD2 CASSLSSGSGMAYEQYF
TRBV4-2 TRBD2 CASSQETILAGGRNEQFF
TRBV4-1 - CASSQDDSPDEQFF
TRBV13 - CASSLGASKNIQYF
TRBV27 - CASSLQDVNTEAFF
TRBV28 TRBD1 CASSWTGTEQYF